This T cell receptor (beta chain) was documented in a study of T cells in Graves' hyperthyroidism and ophthalmopathy. TCR beta CDR3 sequences were amplified from RNA transcripts. Carried out on the TCR CDR3, a first-round RT-PCR used the HTBI primer set. TCRdb fed the multiplex PCR reads into MiXCR, producing one record per CDR3 protein. The sample includes about 420,000 distinct CDR3 sequences, around a sixth seen only once; the top ten take roughly an eighth. This clonotype has a count of ten or more. The junction had 8 bases not matched to a gene; V was cut back by 3 bases and J by 6 bases. CDR3 length equals 14 residues. Germline V gene data show CDR1 as SGHNT and CDR2 as YYREEE (reference sequence).

The J gene is TRBJ1-1, the V gene TRBV5-4; TRBD1 matches at 7 bases. This TCR came from a woman between 18 and 29 years old with Graves' hyperthyroidism. Sequenced material: blood. This CDR3 reads CASSSTRQGAEAFF. CDR3 DNA sequence: TGTGCCAGCAGCTCTACTCGACAGGGCGCTGAAGCTTTCTTT.